Listed below are T cell receptor beta chains from one sample, sequenced in a study of Graves' ophthalmopathy and Graves' hyperthyroidism. TCRdb ran MiXCR on the multiplex PCR reads and lists one entry per CDR3 protein. This table holds more than 1,000,000 distinct CDR3 sequences, less than 45% found once. Sequencing input: peripheral blood or thyroid tissue (not recorded which). The receptors were gathered from an adult man with Graves' hyperthyroidism. The CDR3 runs from the conserved cysteine through the conserved F or W. The D gene is left open where the match is weak. The listing skips clone size in some rows; elsewhere it reads once, few, many or a size class.

D: TRBD1; size: many; J: TRBJ1-2; V: TRBV25-1; CDR3: CASSDRDSYGYTF; DNA: TGTGCCAGCAGTGACCGGGACAGCTATGGCTACACCTTC
D: .; size: .; J: TRBJ2-7; V: TRBV20-1; CDR3: CSARDRGREKYEQYF; DNA: TGCAGTGCTAGAGATCGGGGCAGGGAAAAATACGAGCAGTACTTC
D: TRBD1; size: .; J: TRBJ1-2; V: TRBV7-2; CDR3: CASSPRTGGRGAYGYTF; DNA: TGTGCCAGCAGCCCTCGGACAGGGGGCAGGGGAGCCTATGGCTACACCTTC
D: .; size: few; J: TRBJ2-7; V: TRBV9; CDR3: CASSSQGSAYEQYF; DNA: TGTGCCAGCAGCTCCCAGGGGAGTGCCTACGAGCAGTACTTC
D: .; size: .; J: TRBJ1-1; V: TRBV15; CDR3: CATSSFGGGQRTEAFF; DNA: TGTGCCACCAGCAGCTTTGGTGGGGGGCAACGTACTGAAGCTTTCTTT
D: TRBD1; size: .; J: TRBJ2-5; V: TRBV10-3; CDR3: CAISETGAQTQYF; DNA: TGTGCCATCAGTGAGACAGGGGCACAGACCCAGTACTTC
D: .; size: many; J: TRBJ2-7; V: TRBV5-6; CDR3: CASSPVPSSYEQYF; DNA: TGTGCCAGCAGCCCTGTACCGAGCTCCTACGAGCAGTACTTC
D: .; size: .; J: TRBJ2-2; V: TRBV7-9; CDR3: CASRDRPTEGELFF; DNA: TGTGCCAGCAGAGACAGGCCAACCGAGGGGGAGCTGTTTTTT
D: .; size: many; J: TRBJ2-5; V: TRBV15; CDR3: CATSSEYQETQYF; DNA: TGTGCCACCAGCAGTGAATATCAAGAGACCCAGTACTTC
D: .; size: .; J: TRBJ1-5; V: TRBV6-2/TRBV6-3; CDR3: CASSYSSRWGSGQPQHF; DNA: TGTGCCAGCAGTTACTCATCCCGTTGGGGGTCGGGACAGCCCCAGCATTTT
D: .; size: many; J: TRBJ1-2; V: TRBV6-5; CDR3: CASSPTGSNYTF; DNA: TGTGCCAGCAGCCCCACAGGGAGTAACTACACCTTC
D: TRBD2; size: .; J: TRBJ2-5; V: TRBV7-9; CDR3: CASSFLGRGLTQETQYF; DNA: TGTGCCAGCAGCTTCTTAGGGAGGGGACTAACCCAAGAGACCCAGTACTTC
D: .; size: .; J: TRBJ2-5; V: TRBV7-9; CDR3: CASSHTGFQETQYF; DNA: TGTGCCAGCAGTCATACAGGTTTCCAAGAGACCCAGTACTTC
D: TRBD1; size: many; J: TRBJ2-2; V: TRBV7-2; CDR3: CASSLDGTGWTGELFF; DNA: TGTGCCAGCAGCTTAGATGGGACAGGTTGGACCGGGGAGCTGTTTTTT
D: .; size: few; J: TRBJ1-1; V: TRBV6-5; CDR3: CASSWGQTTEAFF; DNA: TGTGCCAGCAGTTGGGGGCAGACAACTGAAGCTTTCTTT
D: TRBD2; size: .; J: TRBJ2-5; V: TRBV9; CDR3: CANSVAGGYQETQYF; DNA: TGTGCCAACAGCGTAGCGGGAGGCTACCAAGAGACCCAGTACTTC
D: .; size: .; J: TRBJ1-6; V: TRBV7-2; CDR3: CASNSLFDSPLHF; DNA: TGTGCCAGCAACTCACTCTTCGATTCACCCCTCCACTTT
D: .; size: many; J: TRBJ1-5; V: TRBV14; CDR3: CASSQLNQPQHF; DNA: TGTGCCAGCAGCCAATTAAATCAGCCCCAGCATTTT
D: .; size: few; J: TRBJ1-3; V: TRBV7-2; CDR3: CASSPGAGSGNTIYF; DNA: TGTGCCAGCAGCCCGGGCGCTGGGTCTGGAAACACCATATATTTT
D: .; size: .; J: TRBJ1-1; V: TRBV25-1; CDR3: CASSDRPLDTEAFF; DNA: TGTGCCAGCAGTGACAGACCCCTTGACACTGAAGCTTTCTTT
D: .; size: many; J: TRBJ1-1; V: TRBV29-1; CDR3: CSVGWQNTEAFF; DNA: TGCAGCGTTGGTTGGCAGAACACTGAAGCTTTCTTT
D: .; size: many; J: TRBJ1-1; V: TRBV5-6; CDR3: CASSSMGVGKNTEAFF; DNA: TGTGCCAGCAGCTCCATGGGGGTGGGGAAGAACACTGAAGCTTTCTTT
D: TRBD2; size: many; J: TRBJ2-5; V: TRBV4-3; CDR3: CASSQDRGLALETQYF; DNA: TGCGCCAGCAGCCAAGATCGGGGACTAGCCCTAGAGACCCAGTACTTC
D: .; size: .; J: TRBJ2-5; V: TRBV5-6; CDR3: CASSFSGFVIGSGQETQYF; DNA: TGTGCCAGCAGCTTTTCGGGCTTCGTGATAGGGAGCGGACAAGAGACCCAGTACTTC
D: TRBD1; size: many; J: TRBJ1-6; V: TRBV7-9; CDR3: CASSLVQGAHSPLHF; DNA: TGTGCCAGCAGCTTAGTACAGGGGGCCCATTCACCCCTCCACTTT
D: .; size: .; J: TRBJ1-6; V: TRBV5-1; CDR3: CASSAGASYNSPLHF; DNA: TGCGCCAGCAGCGCGGGGGCCTCCTATAATTCACCCCTCCACTTT
D: .; size: many; J: TRBJ1-1; V: TRBV5-5; CDR3: CASSLHAGTNTEAFF; DNA: TGTGCCAGCAGCTTGCACGCAGGGACGAACACTGAAGCTTTCTTT
D: .; size: .; J: TRBJ1-2; V: TRBV10-2; CDR3: CATRRGKNYGYTF; DNA: TGCGCCACCCGGAGGGGGAAAAACTATGGCTACACCTTC
D: TRBD2; size: once; J: TRBJ2-2; V: TRBV13; CDR3: CASSYRLAGADTGELFF; DNA: TGTGCCAGCAGCTACCGCCTAGCGGGGGCGGACACCGGGGAGCTGTTTTTT